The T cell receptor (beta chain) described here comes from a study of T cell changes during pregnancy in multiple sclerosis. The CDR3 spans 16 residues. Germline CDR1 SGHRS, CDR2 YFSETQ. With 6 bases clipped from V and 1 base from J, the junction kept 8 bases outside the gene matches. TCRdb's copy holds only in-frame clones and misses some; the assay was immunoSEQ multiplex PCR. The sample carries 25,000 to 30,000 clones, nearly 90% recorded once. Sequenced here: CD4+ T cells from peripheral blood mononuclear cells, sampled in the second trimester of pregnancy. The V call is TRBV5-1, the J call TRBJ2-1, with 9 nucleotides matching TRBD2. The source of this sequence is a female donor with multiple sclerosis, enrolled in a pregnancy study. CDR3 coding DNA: TGCGCCAGCATCGAATGGGCGGGGGGGTCCTACAATGAGCAGTTCTTC. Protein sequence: CASIEWAGGSYNEQFF.